A selection of T cell receptor beta chains follows, all from one sample in a study of blood T cell repertoires in COVID-19. TCRdb's table, derived via immunoSEQ multiplex PCR, lists solely in-frame clones and lacks some. The table shows over 70,000 clones, with 88% occurring only once. Material for sequencing was peripheral blood. Receptors originate from an elderly woman with acute or convalescent COVID-19. Both conserved end residues are part of each CDR3. A D gene is named only where the DNA matches it firmly. The size entry is marked missing in some rows and otherwise reads once, few, many or a size class.

>TRBV3-1/TRBV3-2|-|TRBD1|TRBJ1-2
TGTGCCAGCAGCTACCAGGGGGTGATCGGCTATGGCTACACCTTC
CASSYQGVIGYGYTF
>TRBV6-1|once|-|TRBJ2-1
TGTGCCAGCAGTGGCCCCTCAGGGGAGTTCACCGGGGCCTGGAAGGCTGAGCAGTTCTTC
CASSGPSGEFTGAWKAEQFF
>TRBV29-1|-|-|TRBJ2-1
TGCAGCGCCTCCGGTGAGGGGAGGTACAATGAGCAGTTCTTC
CSASGEGRYNEQFF
>TRBV7-3|-|-|TRBJ2-6
TGTGCCAGCAGCCCTAGCCCACTAGGAAAGGGCGGGGCCAACGTCCTGACTTTC
CASSPSPLGKGGANVLTF
>TRBV5-1|-|TRBD1|TRBJ1-2
TGCGCCAGCAGCTCAGGAGGGGGACAGGGTGTAGGCTACACCTTC
CASSSGGGQGVGYTF
>TRBV6-5|-|TRBD1|TRBJ2-1
TGTGCCAGCAGTAAGCCGGGACAGGGGTTTAATGAGCAGTTCTTC
CASSKPGQGFNEQFF
>TRBV5-1|-|TRBD1|TRBJ1-4
TGCGCCAGCAGCTTGGGGGACAGTAATGAAAAACTGTTTTTT
CASSLGDSNEKLFF
>TRBV6-4|-|-|TRBJ2-7
TGTGCCAGCAGCCCCCGATCAGGCTACGAGCAGTACTTC
CASSPRSGYEQYF
>TRBV6-5|-|-|TRBJ2-7
TGTGCCAGCAGTCCGACCGAGGCTAGCTACTACGAGCAGTACTTC
CASSPTEASYYEQYF
>TRBV10-3|few|TRBD1|TRBJ2-7
TGTGCCATCGGACAGGAGGACTCCTACGAGCAGTACTTC
CAIGQEDSYEQYF
>TRBV5-1|-|-|TRBJ2-2
TGCGCCAGCAGCTTGGTTGCGGGATCCGGGGAGCTGTTTTTT
CASSLVAGSGELFF
>TRBV2|-|-|TRBJ2-2
TGTGCCAGCAGCGGGAGGGGGCGGGGTCGGACCGGGGAGCTGTTTTTT
CASSGRGRGRTGELFF
>TRBV19|-|TRBD1|TRBJ2-6
TGTGCCAGTAGGATCAAGGACAGGACGGTCGGGTCTGGGGCCAACGTCCTGACTTTC
CASRIKDRTVGSGANVLTF
>TRBV7-2|-|-|TRBJ1-2
TGTGCCAGCAGCCCGCTGGTATCAGGGGTTGGTGGCTACACCTTC
CASSPLVSGVGGYTF
>TRBV12-3/TRBV12-4|-|TRBD1|TRBJ1-1
TGTGCCAGCAGTTCAGGGGGCTTGGCTGAAGCTTTCTTT
CASSSGGLAEAFF
>TRBV2|-|-|TRBJ1-2
TGTGCCAGCAGGGGCGAGAGGGCGCATCGCTACACCTTC
CASRGERAHRYTF
>TRBV12-3/TRBV12-4|few|-|TRBJ1-3
TGTGCCAGCAGTCCCCCAGGAAACACCATATATTTT
CASSPPGNTIYF
>TRBV7-6|-|TRBD1|TRBJ2-7
TGTGCCAGCAGCTTAGGAGGGGGACAGGCTTACGAGCAGTACTTC
CASSLGGGQAYEQYF
>TRBV4-1|-|-|TRBJ2-2
TGCGCCAGCAGCCAAGATAGGGGAACCGGGGAGCTGTTTTTT
CASSQDRGTGELFF
>TRBV5-1|-|TRBD1|TRBJ1-4
TGCGCCAGCAGCTCGAGACAGGGGGGAAAACTGTTTTTT
CASSSRQGGKLFF
>TRBV27|-|-|TRBJ1-4
TGTGCCAGCAGTTCGGCGGGAAATTTGAATGAAAAACTGTTTTTT
CASSSAGNLNEKLFF
>TRBV19|-|TRBD1|TRBJ1-5
TGTGCCAGTAGTCGGGACAGCGGACAGCCCCAGCATTTT
CASSRDSGQPQHF
>TRBV27|few|-|TRBJ2-7
TGTGCCAGCAGTTTTGTTGGCAGGGTCTACGAGCAGTACTTC
CASSFVGRVYEQYF
>TRBV5-1|-|-|TRBJ1-2
TGCGCCAGCAGCCCGACAGCGACAGAGAGCTACACCTTC
CASSPTATESYTF
>TRBV18|-|-|TRBJ2-2
TGTGCCAGCTCCCCCGGCCAGGGAAATACCGGGGAGCTGTTTTTT
CASSPGQGNTGELFF
>TRBV24-1|-|-|TRBJ2-3
TGTGCCACCAGTGATCCGACTAGGACAGATACGCAGTATTTT
CATSDPTRTDTQYF